The present T cell receptor (beta chain) was sequenced within a study of cytomegalovirus exposure and HLA in healthy donors. The germline V gene encodes CDR1 SNHLY and CDR2 FYNNEI. The ends were cut back, 8 bases at V and 7 bases at J, with 23 bases in the middle. This CDR3 is built from 15 residues. Amplification used 60 Vbeta primers and 13 Jbeta primers. TCRdb keeps only in-frame clones here, not all; method: immunoSEQ multiplex PCR. The sample lists some 120,000 clones, around 8.5% occurring once. The chain recombines TRBV2 with TRBJ2-5; D might be TRBD2 (7 bases). Source material: PBMCs. This sequence originates from a man aged 35 to 55 in good health and CMV-seronegative. The CDR3 sequence is CASVGRGEPTGTQYF. Written as DNA, the CDR3 is TGTGCCAGCGTGGGACGGGGGGAACCGACAGGGACCCAGTACTTC.